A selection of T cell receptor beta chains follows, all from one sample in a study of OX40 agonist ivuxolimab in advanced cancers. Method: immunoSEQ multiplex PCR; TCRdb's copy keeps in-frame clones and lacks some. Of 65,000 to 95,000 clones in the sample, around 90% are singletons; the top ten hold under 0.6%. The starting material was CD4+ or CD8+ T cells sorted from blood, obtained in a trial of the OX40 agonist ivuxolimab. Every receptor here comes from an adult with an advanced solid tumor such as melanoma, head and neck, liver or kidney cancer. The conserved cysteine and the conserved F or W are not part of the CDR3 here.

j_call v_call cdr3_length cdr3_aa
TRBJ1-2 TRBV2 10 ASSGQDLGYT
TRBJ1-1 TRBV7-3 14 ASSLNRQGEGTEAF
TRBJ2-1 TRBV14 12 ASSRRASRNEQF
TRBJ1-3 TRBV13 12 ASSPKSGGNTIY
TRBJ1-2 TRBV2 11 ASSDRESYGYT
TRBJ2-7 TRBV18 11 ASSPGGSYEQY
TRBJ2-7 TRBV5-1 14 ASSYTPWGDSYEQY
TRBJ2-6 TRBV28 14 ASSGGGESGANVLT
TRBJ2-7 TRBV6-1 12 ASSDPTGSYEQY
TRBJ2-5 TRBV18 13 ASSPQGAGQETQY
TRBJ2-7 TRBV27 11 ASSWDRRAKQY
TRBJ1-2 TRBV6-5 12 ASRSIIQEAGYT
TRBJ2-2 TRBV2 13 ASKETGVPTGELF
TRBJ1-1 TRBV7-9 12 ASSLAGQNTEAF
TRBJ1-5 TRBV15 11 ATRTGNNQPQH
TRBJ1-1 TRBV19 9 ASSTYTEAF
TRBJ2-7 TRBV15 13 ATSRDNSGFYEQY
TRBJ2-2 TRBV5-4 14 ASSPEQGGTTGELF
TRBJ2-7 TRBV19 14 ASSINFRTETYEQY
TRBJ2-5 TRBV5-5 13 ASSLEALIIETQY
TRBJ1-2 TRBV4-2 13 ASSQEASENYGYT
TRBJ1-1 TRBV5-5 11 ASSLGAGVEAF
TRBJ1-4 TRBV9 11 ASSVGRTEKLF
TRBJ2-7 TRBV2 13 ASSVTGANSYEQY
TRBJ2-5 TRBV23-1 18 ASSQSKKFRPARLEGTQY
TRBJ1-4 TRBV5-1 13 ASSPAGQGNEKLF
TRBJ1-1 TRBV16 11 ASTGIGNTEAF
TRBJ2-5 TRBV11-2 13 ASSFLRGYQETQY
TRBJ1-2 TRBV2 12 ASTEGTGNYGYT
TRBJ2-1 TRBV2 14 ASSERVGGAYNEQF
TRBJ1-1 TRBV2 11 ASSARGNTEAF
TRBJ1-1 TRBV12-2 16 ASRLVWQCGTMNTEAF
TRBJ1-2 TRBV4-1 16 ASSQDLGSATTNYGYT
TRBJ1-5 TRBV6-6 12 ASSYSGTDQPQH
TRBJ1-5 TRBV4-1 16 ASSQPRLGQGGNQPQH
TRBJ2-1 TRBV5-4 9 ASSLMNEQF
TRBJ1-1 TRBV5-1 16 ASSAGRGARREGTEAF
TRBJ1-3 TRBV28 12 ASWGPSSGNTIY
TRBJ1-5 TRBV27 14 ASSLSGGSGNQPQH
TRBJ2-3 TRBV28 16 ASSLWGQGGEGTDTQY
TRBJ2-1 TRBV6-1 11 ASSEVGGNEQF
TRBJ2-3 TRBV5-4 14 ASSPLPGEGTDTQY
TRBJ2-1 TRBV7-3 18 ASSLKRSGLVGGQNNEQF
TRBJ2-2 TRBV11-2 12 ASSLEDSTGELF
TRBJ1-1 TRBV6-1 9 ASRETGEAF
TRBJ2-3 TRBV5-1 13 ASSLIVGGTDTQY
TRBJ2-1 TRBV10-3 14 AISDPGRGEGNEQF
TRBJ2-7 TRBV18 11 ASSPGQLDEQY
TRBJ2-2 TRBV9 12 ASSGMIATGELF
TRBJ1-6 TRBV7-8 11 ASSFYRETPLH
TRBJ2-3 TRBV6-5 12 ASNAGGNLDTQY
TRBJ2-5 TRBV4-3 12 ASSPDAAGETQY
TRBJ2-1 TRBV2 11 ASRPGPNNEQF